A selection of T cell receptor beta chains follows, all from one sample in a study of T cell repertoires in cytomegalovirus infection. TCRdb ran MiXCR on the reads and lists one entry per CDR3 protein. The sample includes around 300,000 distinct CDR3 sequences, 25% of them seen just once. The specimen was PBMCs. These receptors were obtained from a human donor in good health (CMV status not recorded). Some clones in this sample may be carry-over from other donors' samples. The CDR3 runs from the conserved cysteine through the conserved F or W. D genes are given only for firm matches. The listing skips clone size in some rows; elsewhere it reads once, few, many or a size class.

J gene,clone size,D gene,V gene,CDR3 protein,CDR3 DNA
TRBJ2-1,few,TRBD2,TRBV7-6,CASSPPVAGDNNEQFF,TGTGCCAGCAGCCCCCCGGTAGCGGGAGATAACAATGAGCAGTTCTTC
TRBJ2-6,few,-,TRBV12-3/TRBV12-4,CASSLEKGTSGANVLTF,TGTGCCAGCAGTTTGGAGAAAGGGACCTCTGGGGCCAACGTCCTGACTTTC
TRBJ2-2,-,-,TRBV28,CASSSNSPTTGELFF,TGTGCCAGCAGTTCCAACAGCCCGACCACCGGGGAGCTGTTTTTT
TRBJ1-2,-,TRBD1,TRBV11-2,CASSLDPGGAGYGYTF,TGTGCCAGCAGCTTAGACCCAGGGGGCGCGGGCTATGGCTACACCTTC
TRBJ1-2,-,-,TRBV18,CASSPEDYGYTF,TGTGCCAGCTCGCCGGAAGACTATGGCTACACCTTC
TRBJ2-2,few,-,TRBV11-3,CASSLETWGEVPNTGELFF,TGTGCCAGCAGCTTAGAGACGTGGGGGGAAGTGCCGAACACCGGGGAGCTGTTTTTT
TRBJ2-7,once,-,TRBV6-8,CASSYSGAASSYEQYF,TGTGCCAGCAGTTACTCAGGGGCCGCAAGCTCCTACGAGCAGTACTTC
TRBJ2-1,-,TRBD2,TRBV4-3,CASSSQALAGEVNEKCF,TGCGCCAGCAGCTCCCAGGCTCTAGCGGGAGAAGTTAATGAGAAGTGCTTC
TRBJ2-2,few,TRBD1,TRBV5-4,CASSPGQRANTGELFF,TGTGCCAGCAGCCCGGGACAGCGAGCGAACACCGGGGAGCTGTTTTTT
TRBJ2-5,-,-,TRBV7-6,CASSPEGGRRGTQYF,TGTGCCAGCAGCCCCGAGGGGGGCCGGCGGGGGACCCAGTACTTC
TRBJ2-1,many,-,TRBV7-6,CASSLGASNEQFF,TGTGCCAGCAGCTTAGGGGCTTCGAATGAGCAGTTCTTC
TRBJ2-1,-,TRBD1,TRBV20-1,CSAPGTDPWNEQFF,TGCAGTGCCCCCGGGACAGACCCTTGGAATGAGCAGTTCTTC
TRBJ1-4,-,-,TRBV9,CASSVGAGDEKLFF,TGTGCCAGCAGCGTAGGGGCAGGGGATGAAAAACTGTTTTTT
TRBJ2-4,many,TRBD2,TRBV7-2,CASSLNGRNIQYF,TGTGCCAGCAGCTTAAACGGGAGGAACATTCAGTACTTC
TRBJ2-4,few,TRBD1,TRBV20-1,CSASGQESENIQYF,TGCAGTGCTTCCGGACAGGAGAGTGAAAACATTCAGTACTTC
TRBJ2-3,-,-,TRBV28,CASSSPPAGTDTQYF,TGTGCCAGCAGCTCCCCCCCCGCCGGCACAGATACGCAGTATTTT
TRBJ2-2,-,-,TRBV7-6,CASSSTTNTGELFF,TGTGCCAGCAGCTCGACTACGAACACCGGGGAGCTGTTTTTT
TRBJ2-2,-,TRBD1,TRBV28,CASRLWTGGFPGELFF,TGTGCCAGCAGACTCTGGACAGGCGGATTCCCCGGGGAGCTGTTTTTT
TRBJ2-7,-,TRBD2,TRBV28,CASRGTSGRASYEQYF,TGTGCCAGCAGGGGGACTAGCGGGAGGGCCTCCTACGAGCAGTACTTC
TRBJ2-7,few,TRBD2,TRBV5-1,CASSGPSGSSPLYEQYF,TGCGCCAGCAGCGGCCCTAGCGGGAGCTCCCCTTTATACGAGCAGTACTTC
TRBJ2-1,few,-,TRBV7-6,CASSLGSGASYNEQFF,TGTGCCAGCAGCTTAGGTTCCGGGGCCTCCTACAATGAGCAGTTCTTC
TRBJ1-1,-,-,TRBV6-1,CASSWGVGTEAFF,TGTGCCAGCAGTTGGGGGGTCGGGACTGAAGCTTTCTTT
TRBJ1-5,-,TRBD1,TRBV19,CASNPQGEGNQPQHF,TGTGCCAGTAACCCACAGGGGGAGGGCAATCAGCCCCAGCATTTT
TRBJ2-7,many,-,TRBV7-2,CASSFFLQGQGGYEQYF,TGTGCCAGCAGCTTTTTCCTCCAGGGGCAGGGCGGCTACGAGCAGTACTTC
TRBJ1-1,many,-,TRBV6-1,CASRISPGTSTEAFF,TGTGCCAGCAGGATATCTCCCGGGACCAGTACTGAAGCTTTCTTT
TRBJ2-7,few,TRBD1,TRBV7-2,CASRQDRGASYEQYF,TGTGCCAGCAGACAAGACAGGGGCGCATCCTACGAGCAGTACTTC
TRBJ2-3,many,TRBD1,TRBV7-2,CASSLMGQGIDTQYF,TGTGCCAGCAGCTTAATGGGACAGGGGATCGATACGCAGTATTTT